In its sample, the clone carrying this T cell receptor (beta chain) was seen a few times. Antigen: not known. Profiling relied on immunoSEQ multiplex PCR, and the TCRdb table lists in-frame clones only, not all of them. The sample has about 370,000 clones; 88% are singletons. The sample's treatment: about 20 received Ad26.COV2.S at low or high dose, single or two shots; several received placebo; per-sample allocation not given. On day 63 after the first injection, vaccine and placebo recipients gave samples. The data stem from a study of Ad26.COV2.S vaccination and SARS-CoV-2 variants. The overall study: A participant enrolled in the COV1001 Ad26.COV2.S trial arm provided the sample. Study outcomes and limitations: Total T cell responses, in the TCR breadth and depth analyses, may have been underestimated.

The CDR3 extends over 12 amino acids. The V end was cut by 6 bases, the J end by 4 bases, with 7 bases between. The material was peripheral blood, obtained in a trial of Ad26.COV2.S vaccine versus placebo. The sequence was collected from a person aged 18-65 years who received the Ad26.COV2.S COVID-19 vaccine or a placebo. The chain recombines TRBV12-3 or TRBV12-4 with TRBJ1-5; the D is unclear. CDR3 in DNA: TGTGCCAGCAGCTGGGAGAATCAGCCCCAGCATTTT. It is translated as CASSWENQPQHF.